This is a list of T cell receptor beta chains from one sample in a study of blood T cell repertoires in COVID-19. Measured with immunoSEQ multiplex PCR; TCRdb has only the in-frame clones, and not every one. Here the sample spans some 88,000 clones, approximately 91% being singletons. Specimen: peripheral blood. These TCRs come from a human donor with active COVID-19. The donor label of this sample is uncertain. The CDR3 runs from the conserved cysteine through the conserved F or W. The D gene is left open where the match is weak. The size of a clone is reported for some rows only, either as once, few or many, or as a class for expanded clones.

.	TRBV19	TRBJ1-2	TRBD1	CASRDRESGGYTF	TGTGCCAGTCGGGACAGGGAGAGTGGGGGCTACACCTTC
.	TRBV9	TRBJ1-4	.	CASSASAHRREEKLFF	TGTGCCAGCAGCGCTTCGGCCCACAGGAGGGAAGAAAAACTGTTTTTT
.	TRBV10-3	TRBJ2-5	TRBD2	CAISEGLAGVETQYF	TGTGCCATCAGTGAGGGACTAGCGGGGGTGGAGACCCAGTACTTC
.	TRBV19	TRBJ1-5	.	CASSRGRDQPQHF	TGTGCCAGTAGTAGGGGCAGGGATCAGCCCCAGCATTTT
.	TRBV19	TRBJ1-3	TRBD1	CASSPGQGANTIYF	TGTGCCAGTAGCCCGGGACAGGGGGCAAACACCATATATTTT
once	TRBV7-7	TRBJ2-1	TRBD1	CASSRDRSPYNEQFF	TGTGCTAGCAGCCGGGACAGGTCCCCCTACAATGAGCAGTTCTTC
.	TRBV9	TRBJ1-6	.	CASSAQTALNSPLHF	TGTGCCAGCAGCGCACAGACAGCTTTAAATTCACCCCTCCACTTT
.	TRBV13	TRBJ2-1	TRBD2	CASSLGAGGINEQFF	TGTGCCAGCAGCTTAGGAGCGGGGGGGATTAATGAGCAGTTCTTC
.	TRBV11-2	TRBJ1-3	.	CASSLGAGSGNTIYF	TGTGCCAGCAGCTTAGGGGCTGGCTCTGGAAACACCATATATTTT
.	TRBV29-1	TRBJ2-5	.	CSVAVGPPGDPQYF	TGCAGCGTTGCGGTAGGACCCCCGGGAGACCCTCAGTACTTC
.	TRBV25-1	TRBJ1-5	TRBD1	CASSEGQGSNQPQHF	TGTGCCAGCAGTGAAGGACAGGGGTCCAATCAGCCCCAGCATTTT
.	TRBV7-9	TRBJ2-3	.	CASSWPLQTTSTDTQYF	TGTGCCAGCAGCTGGCCCCTCCAAACAACCAGCACAGATACGCAGTATTTT
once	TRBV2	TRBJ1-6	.	CASSAVNSPLHF	TGTGCCAGCAGTGCGGTGAATTCACCCCTCCACTTT
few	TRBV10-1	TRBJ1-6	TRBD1	CASSDPGQENSPLHF	TGCGCCAGCAGTGACCCGGGACAGGAGAATTCACCCCTCCACTTT
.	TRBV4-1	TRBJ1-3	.	CASSLWTVGGISSGNTIYF	TGCGCCAGCAGTCTCTGGACAGTTGGGGGTATAAGCTCTGGAAACACCATATATTTT
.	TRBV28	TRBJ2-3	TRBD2	CASSPLGTGLAGPSTDTQYF	TGTGCCAGCAGTCCTCTGGGGACGGGACTAGCGGGGCCTAGCACAGATACGCAGTATTTT
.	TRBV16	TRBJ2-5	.	CASSQSGGPQETQYF	TGTGCCAGCAGCCAGTCCGGGGGGCCGCAAGAGACCCAGTACTTC
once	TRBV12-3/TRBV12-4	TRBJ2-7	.	CASSQGYEQYF	TGTGCCAGCAGTCAGGGCTACGAGCAGTACTTC
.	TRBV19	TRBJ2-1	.	CATSRDYNEQFF	TGTGCCACTTCCCGGGACTACAATGAGCAGTTCTTC
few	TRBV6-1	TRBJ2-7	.	CASSEAGGSPYEQYF	TGTGCCAGCAGTGAAGCAGGGGGTTCCCCATACGAGCAGTACTTC
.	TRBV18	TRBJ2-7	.	CASSPSGKPTYEQYF	TGTGCCAGCTCACCATCAGGAAAACCGACCTACGAGCAGTACTTC
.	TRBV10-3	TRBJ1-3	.	CAISNSGNTIYF	TGTGCCATCAGCAACTCTGGAAACACCATATATTTT
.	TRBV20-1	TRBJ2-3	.	CSASGTGVSTDTQYF	TGCAGTGCTAGTGGTACCGGGGTTAGCACAGATACGCAGTATTTT
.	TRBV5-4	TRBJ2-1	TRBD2	CASLSGAGGPYNEQFF	TGTGCCAGCCTAAGTGGCGCGGGGGGGCCGTACAATGAGCAGTTCTTC
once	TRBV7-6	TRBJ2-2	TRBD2	CASSLGASGAGELFF	TGTGCCAGCAGCTTAGGGGCTAGCGGAGCCGGGGAGCTGTTTTTT
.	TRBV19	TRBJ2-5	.	CASSGPGGRETQYF	TGTGCCAGTAGTGGTCCCGGGGGGCGCGAGACCCAGTACTTC
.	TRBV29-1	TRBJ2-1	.	CSVEATGQINNEQFF	TGCAGCGTTGAAGCTACTGGACAGATCAACAATGAGCAGTTCTTC
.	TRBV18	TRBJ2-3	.	CASSPPPVSGTDTQYF	TGTGCCAGCTCACCACCCCCCGTAAGCGGCACAGATACGCAGTATTTT
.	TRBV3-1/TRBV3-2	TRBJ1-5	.	CASSQDATNQPQHF	TGTGCCAGCAGCCAAGACGCTACCAATCAGCCCCAGCATTTT
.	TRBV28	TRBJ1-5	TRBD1	CASSLRTGGQPQHF	TGTGCCAGCAGCCTCAGGACAGGGGGGCAGCCCCAGCATTTT
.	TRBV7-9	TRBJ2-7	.	CASSLDLDSPYEQYF	TGTGCCAGCAGCTTAGACCTGGACAGCCCCTACGAGCAGTACTTC
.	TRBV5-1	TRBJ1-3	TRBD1	CASRHDRGHGNTIYF	TGCGCCAGCAGACACGACAGGGGGCACGGAAACACCATATATTTT
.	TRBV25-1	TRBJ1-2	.	CASSDRGSTGGYTF	TGTGCCAGCAGTGACAGGGGTAGTACGGGGGGCTACACCTTC
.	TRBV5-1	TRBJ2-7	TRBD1	CASSLRGQGRQGRYEQYF	TGCGCCAGCAGCTTGAGGGGACAGGGAAGACAGGGGCGCTACGAGCAGTACTTC
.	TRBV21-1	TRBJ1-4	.	CASINGTNEKLFF	TGTGCCAGCATTAACGGGACTAATGAAAAACTGTTTTTT
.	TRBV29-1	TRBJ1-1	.	CSVESGMNTEAFF	TGCAGCGTTGAATCCGGGATGAACACTGAAGCTTTCTTT
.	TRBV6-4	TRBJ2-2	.	CASSQGTDTGELFF	TGTGCCAGCAGTCAGGGAACGGACACCGGGGAGCTGTTTTTT
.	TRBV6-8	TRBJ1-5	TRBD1	CASTQTGDRGRPQHF	TGTGCCAGCACCCAGACGGGGGACAGGGGTCGGCCCCAGCATTTT
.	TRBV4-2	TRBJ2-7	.	CASSPEEALREQYF	TGTGCCAGCAGCCCGGAGGAGGCTTTACGCGAGCAGTACTTC
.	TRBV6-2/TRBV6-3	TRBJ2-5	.	CASSPGERETQYF	TGTGCCAGCAGTCCCGGGGAGAGGGAGACCCAGTACTTC
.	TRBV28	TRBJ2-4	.	CASESAKNIQYF	TGTGCCAGCGAGTCGGCCAAAAACATTCAGTACTTC
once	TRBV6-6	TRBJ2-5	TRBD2	CASSPTLAGGLIQETQYF	TGTGCCAGCAGTCCGACGCTAGCGGGGGGTCTAATTCAAGAGACCCAGTACTTC
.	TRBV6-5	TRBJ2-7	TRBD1	CASRASGTGFYEQYF	TGTGCCAGCAGGGCCTCCGGGACAGGGTTCTACGAGCAGTACTTC
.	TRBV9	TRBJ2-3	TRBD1	CASSVRTGGTDTQYF	TGTGCCAGCAGCGTTCGGACAGGGGGCACAGATACGCAGTATTTT
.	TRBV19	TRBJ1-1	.	CASSLRPGNTEAFF	TGTGCCAGTAGCCTCCGACCAGGGAACACTGAAGCTTTCTTT
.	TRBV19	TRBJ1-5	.	CASSTGTLIFQPQHF	TGTGCCAGTAGCACAGGGACGCTAATTTTTCAGCCCCAGCATTTT
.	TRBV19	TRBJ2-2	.	CASSIDRGPGTGELFF	TGTGCCAGTAGTATAGATCGAGGTCCAGGGACCGGGGAGCTGTTTTTT
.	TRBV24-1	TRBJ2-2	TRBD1	CATSDSRGSGELFF	TGTGCCACCAGTGATTCCAGGGGGTCCGGGGAGCTGTTTTTT
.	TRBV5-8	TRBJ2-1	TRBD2	CASSLMGLAGGSSSYNEQFF	TGTGCCAGCAGCCTAATGGGACTAGCGGGGGGGTCTAGCTCCTACAATGAGCAGTTCTTC
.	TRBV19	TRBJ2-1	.	CASSHRAPYNEQFF	TGTGCCAGTAGTCACAGGGCCCCCTACAATGAGCAGTTCTTC
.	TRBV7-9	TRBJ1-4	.	CASSIQTNNEKLFF	TGTGCCAGCAGCATACAGACGAACAATGAAAAACTGTTTTTT
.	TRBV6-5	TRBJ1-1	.	CASSYSRDGGAFF	TGTGCCAGCAGTTACTCGAGGGATGGTGGGGCTTTCTTT
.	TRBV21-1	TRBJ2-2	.	CASSKGGLPGLAPGTGELFF	TGTGCCAGCAGCAAAGGGGGCCTCCCGGGACTAGCGCCGGGGACCGGGGAGCTGTTTTTT
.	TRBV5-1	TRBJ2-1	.	CASSFSNEQFF	TGCGCCAGCAGCTTTAGCAATGAGCAGTTCTTC
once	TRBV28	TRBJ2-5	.	CASSFGYQGTQYF	TGTGCCAGCAGTTTTGGCTACCAGGGGACCCAGTACTTC
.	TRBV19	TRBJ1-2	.	CASSMHPGDYGYTF	TGTGCCAGTAGTATGCACCCAGGGGATTATGGCTACACCTTC
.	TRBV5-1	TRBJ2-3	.	CASSSLARGSTDTQYF	TGCGCCAGCAGCTCCTTGGCCAGGGGCAGCACAGATACGCAGTATTTT